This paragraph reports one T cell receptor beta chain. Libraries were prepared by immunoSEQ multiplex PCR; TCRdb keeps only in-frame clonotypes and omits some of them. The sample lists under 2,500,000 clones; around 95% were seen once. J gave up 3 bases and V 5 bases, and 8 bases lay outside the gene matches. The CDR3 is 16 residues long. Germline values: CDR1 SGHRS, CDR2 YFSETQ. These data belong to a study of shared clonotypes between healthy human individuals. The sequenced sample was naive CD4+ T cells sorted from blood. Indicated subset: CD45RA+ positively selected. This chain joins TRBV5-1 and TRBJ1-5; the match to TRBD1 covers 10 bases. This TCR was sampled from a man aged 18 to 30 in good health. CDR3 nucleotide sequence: TGCGCCAGCAGGGGGGCGGGACAGGGGATCAATCAGCCCCAGCATTTT. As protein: CASRGAGQGINQPQHF.